What follows are 20 T cell receptor beta chains derived from one specimen sequenced in a study of T cell responses to AZD1222 COVID-19 vaccine. The table came from immunoSEQ multiplex PCR; TCRdb's copy has only in-frame clones and leaves some out. The sample carries tens of thousands of clones, over 60% recorded once. Here the sequenced sample was peripheral blood, taken 28 days after the second AZD1222 dose. The receptors come from an adult who received the AZD1222 COVID-19 vaccine.

The chain has TRBV5-1 and TRBJ2-3, with unresolved D. The germline CDR1 and CDR2 sequences are SGHRS and YFSETQ. Trimming shortened V by 4 bases and J by 0 bases, and 6 bases separated the two germline ends. The CDR3 covers 13 residues. CDR3: CASSTISTDTQYF. CDR3 sequence (DNA): TGCGCCAGCAGCACCATTAGCACAGATACGCAGTATTTT.

This clone was detected only once. This chain links TRBV21-1 with TRBJ2-7. TRBV21-1 is labeled a pseudogene. The CDR3 totals 15 residues. CDR3 bases: TGTGCCAGCAGCAAGACCGGCCGACGGCTCCACGAGCAGTACTTC. Translated, it gives CASSKTGRRLHEQYF.

This chain links TRBV11-2 with TRBJ2-3; D gene ambiguous. CDR3 length: 12 amino acids. The ends were cut back, 0 bases at V and 9 bases at J, with 7 bases in the middle. Germline-derived CDR1 and CDR2 are SGHAT and FQNNGV. The CDR3 region is CASSLDLGTQYF. CDR3 in DNA: TGTGCCAGCAGCTTAGATCTCGGAACGCAGTATTTT.

CDR3 sequence reads: CAWSVKGWTEAFF. The CDR3 DNA reads as TGTGCCTGGAGTGTAAAGGGGTGGACTGAAGCTTTCTTT. The chain has TRBV30 and TRBJ1-1, with D possibly TRBD1 on 5 matching bases. V was shortened by 0 bases and J by 5 bases, with 10 bases between the two germline ends. Germline V gives CDR1 GTSNPN, CDR2 SVGIG (reference sequence). This CDR3 spans 13 amino acids. Full variable domain (outside the CDR3, taken from reference TRBV30 and TRBJ1-1): SQTIHQWPATLVQPVGSPLSLECTVEGTSNPNLYWYRQAAGRGLQLLFYSVGIGQISSEVPQNLSASRPQDRQFILSSKKLLLSDSGFYLCAWSVKGWTEAFFGQGTRLTVV.

This clone showed up just once. V is TRBV5-6 and J is TRBJ1-1; D not resolved. The CDR3 runs to 11 residues. Deletions cut 3 bases from V and 5 bases from J, with 5 bases between. From germline, CDR1 is SGHDT and CDR2 YYEEEE. The CDR3 DNA is TGTGCCAGCAGCTCGTGGACTGAAGCTTTCTTT. Amino acid sequence: CASSSWTEAFF. Full variable domain (rest looked up from reference TRBV5-6 and TRBJ1-1): DAGVTQSPTHLIKTRGQQVTLRCSPKSGHDTVSWYQQALGQGPQFIFQYYEEEERQRGNFPDRFSGHQFPNYSSELNVNALLLGDSALYLCASSSWTEAFFGQGTRLTVV.

This clone was recorded a few times. J is TRBJ1-6 and V is TRBV30; 7 bases are shared with TRBD1. CDR1 GTSNPN and CDR2 SVGIG come from the germline V gene (reference sequence). This CDR3 comprises 17 residues. Trimming at V came to 1 base and at J to 14 bases, leaving 20 bases not matched to a gene. CDR3 sequence reads: CAWSGTDRAKAHSTLHF. In nucleotides, the CDR3 is TGTGCCTGGAGTGGCACCGACAGGGCGAAGGCCCACTCGACCCTCCACTTT.

This chain joins TRBV29-1 and TRBJ2-1, with 13 bases that match TRBD2. J gave up 15 bases and V 4 bases, and 12 bases lay outside the gene matches. Germline CDR1 is SQVTM and CDR2 is ANQGSEA. There are 14 residues in the CDR3. CDR3 residues: CSVGTTSGGADGFF. The CDR3 region has the DNA TGCAGCGTTGGGACTACTAGCGGGGGGGCCGATGGGTTCTTC.

V and J are TRBV2 and TRBJ2-7, with TRBD2 matching 8 bases. In germline, CDR1 is SNHLY, CDR2 FYNNEI. This CDR3 has 13 residues. Trimming at V came to 7 bases and at J to 5 bases, leaving 7 bases not matched to a gene. The CDR3 loop reads CASTPGGRNEQYF. The CDR3 nucleotides are TGTGCCAGCACGCCGGGGGGGCGAAACGAGCAGTACTTC. Full variable domain (rest looked up from reference TRBV2 and TRBJ2-7): EPEVTQTPSHQVTQMGQEVILRCVPISNHLYFYWYRQILGQKVEFLVSFYNNEISEKSEIFDDQFSVERPDGSNFTLKIRSTKLEDSAMYFCASTPGGRNEQYFGPGTRLTVT.

The chain carries TRBV11-2 and TRBJ2-3; the D is unclear. The CDR3 has 13 residues. Trimming took off 0 bases at V and 4 bases at J, with 5 bases between the two ends. Germline V gives CDR1 SGHAT, CDR2 FQNNGV. CDR3 protein: CASSLDPADTQYF. The CDR3 coding sequence is TGTGCCAGCAGCTTAGATCCTGCAGATACGCAGTATTTT.

This clone was counted a single time. The chain carries TRBV27 and TRBJ1-2; perhaps TRBD1 as D (6 bases). Deletions cut 6 bases from V and 8 bases from J, with 16 bases between. Germline V gives CDR1 MNHEY, CDR2 SMNVEV (reference sequence). CDR3 length: 13 amino acids. The CDR3 region is CASREGELGGYTF. The CDR3 DNA reads as TGTGCCAGCAGAGAGGGGGAATTGGGGGGCTACACCTTC.

This clone was found once. The chain employs TRBV3-1 (or the pseudogene TRBV3-2) and TRBJ1-5, with D hard to call. The CDR3 totals 13 residues. Trimming left V 6 bases short and J 5 bases short, with 11 bases between. From germline, CDR1 is LGHDT and CDR2 YNNKEL (reference sequence). Here the CDR3 DNA reads TGTGCCAGCAGTACCCGACGGGATCAGCCCCAGCATTTT. This gives the protein CASSTRRDQPQHF.

By its share, this clone is medium-sized. V is TRBV7-9 and J is TRBJ1-1, with D possibly matching TRBD1 (6 bases). This CDR3 spans 14 amino acids. The V and J ends lost 4 bases and 4 bases respectively, with 13 bases between them. Germline lookup yields CDR1 SEHNR and CDR2 FQNEAQ (reference sequence). This chain's CDR3 is CASSSTGIATEAFF. Here the CDR3 DNA reads TGTGCCAGCAGCTCCACAGGGATCGCCACTGAAGCTTTCTTT.

This clone was recorded once. The chain carries TRBV6-5 and TRBJ1-2, with D hard to call. With 2 bases removed from V and 8 bases from J, the gap between germline ends came to 9 bases. Germline assignment: CDR1 MNHEY and CDR2 SVGAGI. The CDR3 length is 12 residues. The CDR3 region has the DNA TGTGCCAGCAGTTACCCCGGCGGGGGCTACACCTTC. It is translated as CASSYPGGGYTF.

The sample holds a few counts of this clone. V is TRBV7-9 and J is TRBJ1-1; D is possibly TRBD1 (5 bases). This CDR3 is 15 amino acids long. V lost 0 bases to trimming and J lost 0 bases, with 8 bases between them. Germline V lookup: CDR1 SEHNR, CDR2 FQNEAQ (reference sequence). CDR3 nucleotide sequence: TGTGCCAGCAGCTTAGCGACAGCGATGAACACTGAAGCTTTCTTT. This sequence encodes CASSLATAMNTEAFF.

The chain combines TRBV5-5 with TRBJ1-4; D call uncertain. In germline, CDR1 is SGHKS, CDR2 YYEKEE (reference sequence). This CDR3 region has 15 residues. Trimming cost V 6 bases and J 7 bases, with 19 bases left between them. CDR3 nucleotide sequence: TGTGCCAGCAAAGCGTATTCTGGAGCTGGTGAAAAACTGTTTTTT. Amino acid sequence: CASKAYSGAGEKLFF.

The genes are TRBV12-3 or TRBV12-4 and TRBJ1-6; D not resolved. V lost 4 bases, J lost 7 bases, and 8 bases lay in between. CDR3 length equals 13 residues. CDR3 nucleotides: TGTGCCAGCAGTTCCTCTCTGAATTCACCCCTCCACTTT. Protein: CASSSSLNSPLHF.

This chain joins TRBV4-2 and TRBJ2-1; 12 nucleotides agree with TRBD2. J gave up 16 bases and V 0 bases, and 13 bases lay outside the gene matches. Germline V gene sequence: CDR1 LGHNA, CDR2 YNFKEQ. This CDR3 is 16 amino acids long. CDR3 protein: CASSQDGRASGGAGFF. The CDR3 DNA reads TGTGCCAGCAGCCAAGATGGGCGGGCTAGCGGGGGGGCAGGATTCTTC.

The chain uses TRBV4-3 and TRBJ2-3; no definite D call. V was pared by 2 bases and J by 6 bases, with 12 bases between. In germline, CDR1 is LGHNA, CDR2 YSLEER. CDR3 length: 14 residues. CDR3 sequence (DNA): TGCGCCAGCAGCCAACAGGTAGATTCTGATACGCAGTATTTT. Amino acids: CASSQQVDSDTQYF.

The CDR3 protein is CASSLGTGGVPYNSPLHF. CDR3 nucleotides: TGTGCCAGCAGCTTGGGGACAGGGGGCGTTCCCTATAATTCACCCCTCCACTTT. J is TRBJ1-6 and V is TRBV13; 12 nucleotides agree with TRBD1. The length of the CDR3 is 18 residues. CDR1 is PRHDT, CDR2 FYEKMQ, per germline (reference sequence). V lost 3 bases, J lost 2 bases, and 5 bases stayed unmatched.

This chain links TRBV7-9 with TRBJ2-2; perhaps TRBD1 as D (5 bases). CDR3 size: 14 residues. Germline loops: CDR1 SEHNR, CDR2 FQNEAQ (reference sequence). The germline V and J ends were trimmed by 5 bases and 10 bases, with 17 bases remaining between them. The CDR3 coding sequence is TGTGCCAGCAGCCCGACTGGGGCTAAAGTGGAGCTGTTTTTT. Its protein product is CASSPTGAKVELFF.